This TCR beta chain is drawn from a study of chemoradiotherapy in HPV16-positive cancers. Study-level results: Candidate HPV-specific clones and E7-related TCR motifs grew in tumor during treatment.

Losses at the gene ends were 6 bases for V and 1 base for J; bases not matched to a gene: 5. The CDR3 covers 14 residues. Per germline, CDR1 MNHEY and CDR2 SVGAGI. Clones were sequenced by immunoSEQ multiplex PCR, and TCRdb holds only the in-frame ones, with some missing. This sample has around 3,200 clones, with over 85% found just once. As concerns this clone: The antigen remains undetermined.

The sample was taken from a patient who underwent chemoradiotherapy. This rearrangement joins TRBV6-5 to TRBJ2-5, with 7 bases lining up with TRBD1. This TCR derives from a human donor with HPV-associated anogenital cancer. Written as DNA, the CDR3 is TGTGCCAGCAGAATCGGGACAGCCCAAGAGACCCAGTACTTC. This sequence encodes CASRIGTAQETQYF.